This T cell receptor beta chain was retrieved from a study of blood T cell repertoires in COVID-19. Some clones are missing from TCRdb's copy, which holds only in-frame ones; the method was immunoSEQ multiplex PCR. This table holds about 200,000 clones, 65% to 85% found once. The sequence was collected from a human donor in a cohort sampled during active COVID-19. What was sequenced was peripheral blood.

This CDR3 reads CASSRQGALTYGYTF. The CDR3 nucleotides are TGTGCCAGCAGTCGACAGGGGGCGCTCACCTATGGCTACACCTTC. The chain uses TRBV6-2 or TRBV6-3 and TRBJ1-2, with 10 bases aligning to TRBD1. This CDR3 is 15 amino acids long. Germline V gene lookup returns CDR1 MNHEY and CDR2 SVGEGT. V lost 5 bases, J lost 4 bases, and 7 bases stayed unmatched.